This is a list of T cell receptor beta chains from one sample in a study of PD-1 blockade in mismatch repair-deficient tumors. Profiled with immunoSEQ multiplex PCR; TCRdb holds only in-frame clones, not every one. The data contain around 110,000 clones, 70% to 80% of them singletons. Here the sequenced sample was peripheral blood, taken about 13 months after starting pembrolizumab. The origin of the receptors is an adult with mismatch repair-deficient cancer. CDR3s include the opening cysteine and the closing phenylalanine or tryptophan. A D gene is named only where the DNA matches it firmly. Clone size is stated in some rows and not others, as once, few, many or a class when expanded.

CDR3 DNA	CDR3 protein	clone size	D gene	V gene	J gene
TGTGCCAGCAGTGAATGGACGGCTGCTTCCTACGAGCAGTACTTC	CASSEWTAASYEQYF	-	-	TRBV6-1	TRBJ2-7
TGTGCCAGCAGCGCCTCAGGGTTCTCCTACGAGCAGTACTTC	CASSASGFSYEQYF	-	-	TRBV13	TRBJ2-7
TGCGCCAGCAGCCCCGCCGCAGGGGGGACCTACGAGCAGTACTTC	CASSPAAGGTYEQYF	-	-	TRBV5-1	TRBJ2-7
TGTGCCAGCTCAGACAGACGGGACAGTTCACCGAACACTGAAGCTTTCTTT	CASSDRRDSSPNTEAFF	-	TRBD1	TRBV18	TRBJ1-1
TGTGCCAGCTCACCGATCTTTGTATCTAGCGGAGCTTACAATGAGCAGTTCTTC	CASSPIFVSSGAYNEQFF	-	TRBD2	TRBV18	TRBJ2-1
TGTGCCAGCAGTGAAGTATCGTGGGGAGAGACCCAGTACTTC	CASSEVSWGETQYF	-	-	TRBV6-1	TRBJ2-5
TGTGCCAGCAGCTTAAATAAGGCCTCCTACGAGCAGTACTTC	CASSLNKASYEQYF	-	-	TRBV7-2	TRBJ2-7
TGTGCCAGCAGCTTAGGTACCGACTACGAGCAGTACTTC	CASSLGTDYEQYF	-	-	TRBV11-2	TRBJ2-7
TGCAGCGTTGAATCCGGACAGGCGTACGAGCAGTACTTC	CSVESGQAYEQYF	-	TRBD1	TRBV29-1	TRBJ2-7
TGTGCCAGCAGTTCAGGACTAAACCAAGAGACCCAGTACTTC	CASSSGLNQETQYF	once	-	TRBV6-5	TRBJ2-5
TGCGCCAGCAGCTTGGCCCCCATCGTGACCACTAACACCGGGGAGCTGTTTTTT	CASSLAPIVTTNTGELFF	-	-	TRBV5-1	TRBJ2-2
TGTGCCAGCAGCCTTGTGGCAGATACGCAGTATTTT	CASSLVADTQYF	-	-	TRBV4-2	TRBJ2-3
TGCAGCGTTGGACAGGGAATGGACTATGGCTACACCTTC	CSVGQGMDYGYTF	-	TRBD1	TRBV29-1	TRBJ1-2
TGTGCCAGCAGCGTCGGAGCTTTCTTT	CASSVGAFF	-	-	TRBV3-2	TRBJ1-1
TGTGCCAGCAGCGTAGAGGACGCGAACACCGGGGAGCTGTTTTTT	CASSVEDANTGELFF	few	-	TRBV9	TRBJ2-2
TGTGCCAGCAGCCCCCCTTGGGGTGAAGCTTTCTTT	CASSPPWGEAFF	-	-	TRBV6-5	TRBJ1-1
TGTGCCAGCAGCTTGAAGAGACAGGGGAAAGAGACCCAGTACTTC	CASSLKRQGKETQYF	-	TRBD1	TRBV11-3	TRBJ2-5
TGTGCCAGTAGTATAAGTTGGAGCCCAACTAATGAAAAACTGTTTTTT	CASSISWSPTNEKLFF	-	-	TRBV19	TRBJ1-4
TGCGCCAGCAGGATGGACAGTATGAACACCATATATTTT	CASRMDSMNTIYF	once	-	TRBV5-1	TRBJ1-3
TGCGCCAGCAGCTTGGGGCAGGCAGAGACCCAGTACTTC	CASSLGQAETQYF	-	-	TRBV5-1	TRBJ2-5
TGTGCCAGCAGCTTAGCTGTGGGACAGGGGGTTACCACTGAAGCTTTCTTT	CASSLAVGQGVTTEAFF	-	TRBD1	TRBV7-2	TRBJ1-1
TGTGCCAGCAGTTACTCGACTGGGGGCGGGGGCAATGAGCAGTTCTTC	CASSYSTGGGGNEQFF	-	-	TRBV6-5	TRBJ2-1
TGTGCCAGTAGTATAGGAGGGGGCAGCGCTGAAGCTTTCTTT	CASSIGGGSAEAFF	-	TRBD1	TRBV19	TRBJ1-1
TGCAGCGTTGCGGGCCATAACACCGGGGAGCTGTTTTTT	CSVAGHNTGELFF	-	-	TRBV29-1	TRBJ2-2
TGTGCCAGCAGCTTGCGTGGGGACTTTGGAAACACCATATATTTT	CASSLRGDFGNTIYF	-	-	TRBV5-8	TRBJ1-3
-	CASSQEVGYGSPTNF	once	-	TRBV4-2	TRBJ2-5
TGTGCCACCGCCACCGGGAACTACAATGAGCAGTTCTTC	CATATGNYNEQFF	-	-	TRBV15	TRBJ2-1
TGCGCCAGCAGCCAGGAGGGGTACAGGGGAGGAAGCGAGCAGTTCTTC	CASSQEGYRGGSEQFF	-	-	TRBV4-3	TRBJ2-1
TGTGCCAGCAGTGAAGAACCGGACAGGGCTGCTCAGCCCCAGCATTTT	CASSEEPDRAAQPQHF	many	TRBD1	TRBV2	TRBJ1-5
TGTGCCAGCAGCTTAGCGGTGGTGGTTTCAGATACGCAGTATTTT	CASSLAVVVSDTQYF	-	-	TRBV7-9	TRBJ2-3
TGTGCCAGTAGTTTGACCGGGACTAGCATGCACAATGAGCAGTTCTTC	CASSLTGTSMHNEQFF	-	TRBD2	TRBV19	TRBJ2-1
TGCGCCAGCAGCCAAGAGAGGACCCCTTCCTCCAATGAGCAGTTCTTC	CASSQERTPSSNEQFF	-	-	TRBV4-3	TRBJ2-1
TGTGCCAGCAGTTCCTTGACAGGGGATATGAACACTGAAGCTTTCTTT	CASSSLTGDMNTEAFF	-	TRBD1	TRBV27	TRBJ1-1
TGTGCCAGCAGCTTAGGAGGTCAGAGGTCTCAGCAGTACTTC	CASSLGGQRSQQYF	-	-	TRBV7-9	TRBJ2-7
TGTGCCAGCAGTTCCGGGACTAGGGAGACCCAGTACTTC	CASSSGTRETQYF	-	TRBD2	TRBV11-2	TRBJ2-5
TGTGCCCGCAGCCAGGGGGTGGGTGGATTTTACGAGCAGTACTTC	CARSQGVGGFYEQYF	-	TRBD1	TRBV6-1	TRBJ2-7
TGTGCCAGCAGAGACAGGGACGGAGTGAGACTGTTTTTT	CASRDRDGVRLFF	few	TRBD1	TRBV7-9	TRBJ1-4
TGTGCCAGCAGCTTCTTTTCGACAAATGAGCAGTTCTTC	CASSFFSTNEQFF	-	-	TRBV13	TRBJ2-1
TGTGCCAGCAGCCCAATTTTGAGAACAGATACGCAGTATTTT	CASSPILRTDTQYF	-	-	TRBV14	TRBJ2-3
TGTGCCAGCAGCCAAGATCCCGGAGGGGGCGGTGGCTACACCTTC	CASSQDPGGGGGYTF	once	TRBD1	TRBV4-2	TRBJ1-2
TGTGCCAGCTCACAGGGGATGAACACTGAAGCTTTCTTT	CASSQGMNTEAFF	-	-	TRBV18	TRBJ1-1
TGCGCCAGCAGCCGCCAAAGGGGGTTTCCTAGCACAGATACGCAGTATTTT	CASSRQRGFPSTDTQYF	once	-	TRBV4-1	TRBJ2-3
TGTGCCAGCAGTTCACCAGGGGGCGGCCAGGGAGAGACCCAGTACTTC	CASSSPGGGQGETQYF	-	TRBD1	TRBV28	TRBJ2-5
TGTGCCAGCAGCCGACAAGAATACACTGAAGCTTTCTTT	CASSRQEYTEAFF	-	-	TRBV7-9	TRBJ1-1
TGTGCCAGCAGCTTAGCGCTTGGAGTCTGGCTCACAGATACGCAGTATTTT	CASSLALGVWLTDTQYF	once	-	TRBV7-8	TRBJ2-3
TGTGCCAGCAGCCGAATCGGGACGGTGAACACCGGGGAGCTGTTTTTT	CASSRIGTVNTGELFF	-	-	TRBV5-8	TRBJ2-2